One sample yielded the 6 T cell receptor beta chains listed below, sequenced in a study of blood T cell repertoires in COVID-19. Generated by immunoSEQ multiplex PCR, the TCRdb table keeps only in-frame clones and is missing some. The table lists 150,000 to 170,000 clones, around 82% of them singletons. The sequenced sample consisted of peripheral blood. The source of these receptors is a man between 60 and 70 years old with COVID-19, enrolled during active disease.

The chain recombines TRBV6-2 or TRBV6-3 with TRBJ1-5, with TRBD1 matching 9 bases. This CDR3 spans 16 amino acids. CDR1 and CDR2 from the germline V gene are MNHEY and SVGEGT. The V and J ends lost 5 bases and 4 bases, in that order; junction bases with no gene match: 9. The CDR3 sequence: CASSDQNRGPNQPQHF. CDR3 in DNA: TGTGCCAGCAGTGATCAGAACAGGGGGCCAAATCAGCCCCAGCATTTT.

The genes are TRBV10-1 and TRBJ1-2; TRBD1 aligns across 7 bases. The germline gives CDR1 WNHNN, CDR2 SYGVQD (reference sequence). The V and J ends lost 1 base and 4 bases, in that order; junction bases with no gene match: 3. The CDR3 runs 14 residues. DNA for the CDR3: TGCGCCAGCAGTGAGTACGGGGACAGCTATGGCTACACCTTC. This encodes CASSEYGDSYGYTF.

This clone came up once. This chain joins TRBV15 and TRBJ2-3; TRBD2 matches 8 bases. The junction had 9 bases not matched to a gene; V was cut back by 0 bases and J by 4 bases. There are 17 residues in the CDR3. CDR1 and CDR2 from the germline V gene are LNHNV and YYDKDF (reference sequence). The DNA for the CDR3 is TGTGCCACCAGCAGAGATCAGGGCGGGGGGCGCGCAGATACGCAGTATTTT. Amino acids: CATSRDQGGGRADTQYF.

This chain connects TRBV3-1 (or the pseudogene TRBV3-2) to TRBJ1-6; possibly TRBD1 for D (6 bases). Germline V CDR1 and CDR2: LGHDT, YNNKEL (reference sequence). Trimming left V 2 bases short and J 7 bases short, with 18 bases between. There are 17 residues in the CDR3. CDR3 coding DNA: TGTGCCAGCAGCCAAAAGGGTGGATGGGGGGGCAATTCACCCCTCCACTTT. This translates into CASSQKGGWGGNSPLHF.

The chain links TRBV25-1 to TRBJ1-1; 8 bases line up with TRBD1. The CDR3 contains 14 residues. V was clipped by 8 bases and J by 0 bases; unmatched bases: 5. In germline, CDR1 is MGHDK, CDR2 SYGVNS. The CDR3 sequence: CASSGGPMNTEAFF. In nucleotides, the CDR3 is TGTGCCAGCTCAGGGGGCCCCATGAACACTGAAGCTTTCTTT.

The V and J genes are TRBV13 and TRBJ2-7, with D perhaps TRBD1 (5 bases). Per germline, CDR1 PRHDT and CDR2 FYEKMQ (reference sequence). The CDR3 loop spans 14 amino acids. V lost 2 bases, J lost 6 bases, and 14 bases lay in between. The CDR3 DNA reads as TGTGCCAGCAGCTTACTGGACAACCCCCTCGAGCAGTACTTC. Translated: CASSLLDNPLEQYF.